This record covers a single T cell receptor (beta chain). Its antigen is as yet unknown. This entry is derived from a study of a mutant IDH1 vaccine in newly diagnosed glioma. For the study at large: Either 4-6 weeks after radiotherapy alone or alongside temozolomide, vaccination was begun.

Germline CDR1 reads MNHNY; CDR2 reads SVGAGI (reference sequence). CDR3 length equals 16 residues. V was clipped by 2 bases and J by 5 bases; unmatched bases: 7. This table comes from immunoSEQ multiplex PCR, and its TCRdb copy is limited to in-frame clones, with some not included. The sample has about 38,000 clones; 78% are singletons. Time point: week 5, during vaccination. Every vaccine dose comprised 300 ug of mutant IDH1 20-mer peptide plus topical imiquimod. Donors had new WHO grade 3 or 4 IDH1-mutant, ATRX-lost astrocytomas. The sequence was obtained from a man in his forties with glioma. V and J are TRBV6-6 and TRBJ2-2; 8 bases fit TRBD1. The starting material was PBMCs, obtained from a glioma patient whose treatment included an IDH1 peptide vaccine. The chain's CDR3 is CASSYPGQAITGELFF. In DNA form, the CDR3 reads TGTGCCAGCAGTTACCCGGGACAGGCCATTACCGGGGAGCTGTTTTTT.